These T cell receptor beta chains were read from a single sample in a study of a mutant IDH1 vaccine in newly diagnosed glioma. Repertoires were generated with immunoSEQ multiplex PCR, while TCRdb's copy carries only in-frame clones and drops some. This sample has roughly 50,000 clones, with about three quarters found just once. Their target antigens are unknown. Here the sequenced sample was PBMCs, taken from a glioma patient whose treatment included an IDH1 peptide vaccine. The receptors were gathered from a woman in her forties with glioma. CDR3s include the opening cysteine and the closing phenylalanine or tryptophan. The D gene is left open where the match is weak. Size tells how often a clone was seen (once, few, many) or the class of an expanded clone, and some rows leave it out.

TRBD1,TRBV18,TRBJ1-5,-,CASSPGGQGIQPQHF,TGTGCCAGCTCACCAGGGGGACAGGGGATTCAGCCCCAGCATTTT
-,TRBV5-1,TRBJ2-5,-,CASSLAFLRRRGAETQYF,TGCGCCAGCAGCTTGGCCTTCCTCCGACGTAGGGGTGCGGAGACCCAGTACTTC
-,TRBV10-2,TRBJ1-2,-,CASSDGGGLDYGYTF,TGCGCCAGCAGTGATGGAGGGGGATTGGACTATGGCTACACCTTC
-,TRBV10-2,TRBJ1-1,-,CASSHPGRGAYEAFF,TGCGCCAGCAGCCACCCCGGGCGGGGAGCTTACGAAGCTTTCTTT
TRBD1,TRBV2,TRBJ2-7,-,CASSIPGQGFFVSYEQYF,TGTGCCAGCAGCATTCCGGGACAGGGGTTTTTCGTGTCCTACGAGCAGTACTTC
-,TRBV5-8,TRBJ1-3,-,CASSLLPGTGNTIYF,TGTGCCAGCAGCTTGCTACCGGGGACTGGAAACACCATATATTTT
-,TRBV2,TRBJ2-5,once,CASSGPAETQYF,TGTGCCAGCAGTGGACCAGCCGAGACCCAGTACTTC
-,TRBV11-3,TRBJ2-7,-,CASSVDRAGEQYF,TGTGCCAGCAGCGTTGACAGGGCGGGGGAGCAGTACTTC
-,TRBV5-6,TRBJ1-5,-,CASSGSGGGNQPQHF,TGTGCCAGCAGCGGATCAGGAGGGGGCAATCAGCCCCAGCATTTT
-,TRBV5-1,TRBJ1-3,few,CASSLSGTGNTIYF,TGCGCCAGCAGCTTGTCAGGGACTGGAAACACCATATATTTT
-,TRBV10-3,TRBJ1-4,-,CAISSTNEKLFF,TGTGCCATCAGCTCAACTAATGAAAAACTGTTTTTT
-,TRBV11-2,TRBJ1-1,-,CASSPQRGLEAFF,TGTGCCAGCAGCCCACAGCGGGGACTAGAAGCTTTCTTT
-,TRBV11-3,TRBJ2-2,-,CASSLILPWGTGELFF,TGTGCCAGCAGCTTAATCCTACCGTGGGGCACCGGGGAGCTGTTTTTT
-,TRBV29-1,TRBJ2-3,-,CSVGRRLSTDTQYF,TGCAGCGTTGGGCGGCGGCTGAGCACAGATACGCAGTATTTT
TRBD2,TRBV7-8,TRBJ2-7,-,CASSLVASGGGVVYYEQYF,TGTGCCAGCAGCTTAGTGGCTAGCGGGGGGGGAGTAGTTTACTACGAGCAGTACTTC
TRBD2,TRBV14,TRBJ2-1,-,CASSPASGGHLRMQFF,TGTGCCAGCAGCCCCGCCAGCGGGGGGCACCTCCGGATGCAGTTCTTC
-,TRBV5-6,TRBJ1-3,-,CASSFILSGNTIYF,TGTGCCAGCAGCTTCATCCTCTCTGGAAACACCATATATTTT
TRBD1,TRBV5-1,TRBJ2-3,once,CASSSIGGQGSQYF,TGCGCCAGCAGCTCAATAGGAGGACAGGGATCGCAGTATTTT
TRBD2,TRBV14,TRBJ2-3,-,CASSPSGGPPDTQYF,TGTGCCAGCAGCCCTAGCGGGGGCCCGCCTGATACGCAGTATTTT
-,TRBV5-6,TRBJ1-5,few,CASSRTSQPQHF,TGTGCCAGCAGCCGGACGTCTCAGCCCCAGCATTTT
TRBD1,TRBV7-9,TRBJ1-4,few,CASSLGQGNEKLFF,TGTGCCAGCAGCTTAGGACAGGGAAATGAAAAACTGTTTTTT
-,TRBV7-2,TRBJ1-2,-,CASSSYREWEGYTF,TGTGCCAGCAGCAGCTACAGGGAGTGGGAGGGCTACACCTTC
-,TRBV7-2,TRBJ2-5,-,CASSLDGREYQETQYF,TGTGCCAGCAGCTTAGATGGACGGGAGTACCAAGAGACCCAGTACTTC
-,TRBV6-5,TRBJ1-4,-,CASSYSDRVNEKLFF,TGTGCCAGCAGTTACTCGGACAGAGTAAATGAAAAACTGTTTTTT
-,TRBV5-4,TRBJ2-2,-,CASSLGSTRSTGELFF,TGTGCCAGCAGCTTGGGGTCGACCAGGAGCACCGGGGAGCTGTTTTTT
-,TRBV6-5,TRBJ1-6,-,CASSPRVQGSPLHF,TGTGCCAGCAGTCCCCGGGTACAGGGTTCACCCCTCCACTTT
-,TRBV2,TRBJ2-7,once,CASSEGDYEQYF,TGTGCCAGCAGTGAAGGAGACTACGAGCAGTACTTC
TRBD1,TRBV29-1,TRBJ2-1,-,CSATGTVYNEQFF,TGCAGCGCTACCGGGACAGTGTACAATGAGCAGTTCTTC
TRBD1,TRBV9,TRBJ1-6,-,CASTPTGMNSPLHF,TGTGCCAGCACCCCGACAGGGATGAATTCACCCCTCCACTTT
-,TRBV29-1,TRBJ2-3,-,CSVQGRVTDTQYF,TGCAGCGTTCAGGGGAGGGTCACAGATACGCAGTATTTT
TRBD2,TRBV4-1,TRBJ2-1,-,CASSQVAGVYNEQFF,TGCGCCAGCAGCCAAGTAGCGGGAGTCTACAATGAGCAGTTCTTC
TRBD1,TRBV29-1,TRBJ1-2,-,CSVAGQGAQGGYTF,TGCAGCGTCGCCGGACAGGGGGCGCAGGGGGGCTACACCTTC
-,TRBV10-1,TRBJ2-3,-,CASGGAYGGQADTQYF,TGCGCCAGCGGTGGGGCCTACGGGGGGCAGGCAGATACGCAGTATTTT
-,TRBV6-5,TRBJ1-2,-,CASSSSGFGGYTF,TGTGCCAGCAGTTCGTCAGGGTTTGGTGGCTACACCTTC
-,TRBV6-5,TRBJ1-2,-,CASSYNDNNYGYTF,TGTGCCAGCAGTTACAACGACAATAACTATGGCTACACCTTC
TRBD1,TRBV4-1,TRBJ1-6,-,CASSHRTGGSPLHF,TGCGCCAGCAGCCACAGGACAGGAGGTTCACCCCTCCACTTT
-,TRBV6-5,TRBJ1-5,-,CASGTGGPGNQPQHF,TGTGCCAGCGGAACCGGGGGCCCAGGCAATCAGCCCCAGCATTTT
TRBD1,TRBV5-6,TRBJ2-7,-,CASSLGGSSYEQYF,TGTGCCAGCAGCTTAGGGGGCAGTTCCTACGAGCAGTACTTC
-,TRBV6-1,TRBJ2-7,-,CASSEWIDSDGYEQYF,TGTGCCAGCAGTGAATGGATCGACAGCGACGGGTACGAGCAGTACTTC
-,TRBV19,TRBJ1-5,-,CASSPRWGDSNQPQHF,TGTGCCAGTAGCCCCCGATGGGGAGATAGCAATCAGCCCCAGCATTTT
TRBD2,TRBV15,TRBJ2-3,-,CATAEEAGGPGTQYF,TGTGCCACCGCTGAGGAAGCGGGGGGGCCGGGTACGCAGTATTTT
-,TRBV18,TRBJ1-4,-,CASSRAGLEVEKLFF,TGTGCCAGCTCACGGGCCGGGCTCGAGGTAGAAAAACTGTTTTTT
TRBD2,TRBV27,TRBJ2-5,-,CASSKLPSGRRETQYF,TGTGCCAGCAGTAAGCTTCCTAGCGGGAGGCGCGAGACCCAGTACTTC
TRBD1,TRBV6-6,TRBJ1-5,-,CASIRGTGDQPQHF,TGTGCCAGCATTAGAGGGACAGGGGATCAGCCCCAGCATTTT
-,TRBV4-3,TRBJ2-7,-,CASSQDAQVLYEQYF,TGCGCCAGCAGCCAAGATGCCCAGGTTCTATACGAGCAGTACTTC
TRBD1,TRBV30,TRBJ2-3,-,CAWDRGDTQYF,TGTGCCTGGGACAGGGGTGATACGCAGTATTTT
-,TRBV9,TRBJ1-6,-,CASSEVGNSPLHF,TGTGCCAGCAGCGAGGTCGGGAATTCACCCCTCCACTTT
-,TRBV19,TRBJ1-5,medium-sized,CASSTFDRPQHF,TGTGCCAGTAGTACCTTCGACCGGCCCCAGCATTTT
-,TRBV16,TRBJ1-5,few,CASSQSQGPQPQHF,TGTGCCAGCAGCCAATCGCAGGGGCCTCAGCCCCAGCATTTT
TRBD2,TRBV14,TRBJ2-3,-,CASSPLGGRGTDTQYF,TGTGCCAGCAGCCCCCTGGGGGGGAGGGGCACAGATACGCAGTATTTT
-,TRBV25-1,TRBJ1-2,-,CASSPPGDYGYTF,TGTGCCAGCAGTCCACCAGGGGACTATGGCTACACCTTC
-,TRBV6-1,TRBJ2-1,-,CASSAPRRGSYNEQFF,TGTGCCAGCAGTGCCCCCCGCCGGGGGTCCTACAATGAGCAGTTCTTC
-,TRBV28,TRBJ2-3,-,CASTTSWERTDTQYF,TGTGCCAGCACTACCTCGTGGGAACGCACAGATACGCAGTATTTT
-,TRBV14,TRBJ1-6,-,CASSQTGSLGSSYNSPLHF,TGTGCCAGCAGCCAAACGGGCTCTCTTGGGAGCTCCTATAATTCACCCCTCCACTTT
-,TRBV5-4,TRBJ1-2,-,CASGDAGGSIYGYTF,TGTGCCAGCGGCGACGCCGGGGGGAGCATCTATGGCTACACCTTC